Shown below are 20 T cell receptor beta chains from a single sample sequenced in a study of blood T cells in healthy people across ages. Primed by a sample-barcoded 5' primer and a J-beta primer mix, a second PCR proceeded for about 7 to 12 cycles. Using its own MiXCR run on the 5' RACE reads, TCRdb lists one record per CDR3 protein. The sample contains around 1,900,000 distinct CDR3 sequences, roughly 43% of which appear only once. The sequenced sample consisted of blood. The receptors were sampled from a human donor in good health.

To note about this clonotype: One end of the junction does not line up with germline, which may come from a read error. The rearrangement uses TRBV12-3 or TRBV12-4 and TRBJ2-1; possibly TRBD2 for D (5 bases). The CDR3 sequence is 14 residues long. The CDR3 sequence is CASSLSADYNEQFF. DNA of the CDR3: TGTGCCAGCAGTTTATCAGCCGACTACAATGAGCAGTTCTTT.

This clonotype was seen a few times. The CDR3 bases are TGTGCCAGCAGCTTGGACCCCGCTGGCACAGATACGCAGTATTTT. Translated, it gives CASSLDPAGTDTQYF. The V gene is TRBV5-4, the J gene TRBJ2-3; no clear D gene. The CDR3 extends over 15 amino acids. Trimming left V 0 bases short and J 1 base short, with 9 bases between. CDR1 is SGHNT and CDR2 is YYREEE in the germline V gene (reference sequence).

This chain links TRBV4-3 with TRBJ2-7, with D maybe TRBD2 (5 bases). Trimming stripped 1 base from V and 0 bases from J, with 10 bases between. This CDR3 has 15 residues. From germline, CDR1 is LGHNA and CDR2 YSLEER. The CDR3 DNA reads as TGCGCCAGCAGCCAAGTGGATAGCGACTCCTACGAGCAGTACTTC. Residues: CASSQVDSDSYEQYF.

As for this clonotype: Its ends do not fully match the called genes, so a read error is possible. The chain employs TRBV11-2 and TRBJ2-2; 7 bases fit TRBD1. There are 16 residues in the CDR3. Germline V gene sequence: CDR1 SGHAT, CDR2 FQNNGV. CDR3 sequence: CASSFNRGSNTGELFF. The CDR3, as DNA: TGTGCCAGCAGTTTTAACAGGGGCTCCAACACCGGGGAACTGTTTTTT.

This clonotype was recorded a few times. V usage is TRBV12-3 or TRBV12-4 and J usage is TRBJ2-1; D gene ambiguous. The CDR3 loop spans 11 amino acids. Trimming pared 2 bases from V and 9 bases from J, leaving 5 bases between. CDR3 in amino acids: CASSLSAEQFF. In nucleotides, the CDR3 is TGTGCCAGCAGTTTAAGCGCTGAGCAGTTCTTC.

This CDR3 reads CATSREVAGVADTQYF. The CDR3 nucleotides are TGTGCCACCAGCAGAGAGGTAGCGGGGGTCGCAGATACGCAGTATTTT. The V call is TRBV15, the J call TRBJ2-3; 9 nucleotides line up with TRBD2. The CDR3 spans 16 residues. Germline V lookup: CDR1 LNHNV, CDR2 YYDKDF (reference sequence). Unmatched junction bases numbered 5, after V lost 0 bases and J lost 4 bases. Filled out from reference TRBV15 and TRBJ2-3, the complete variable domain reads DAMVIQNPRYQVTQFGKPVTLSCSQTLNHNVMYWYQQKSSQAPKLLFHYYDKDFNNEADTPDNFQSRRPNTSFCFLDIRSPGLGDTAMYLCATSREVAGVADTQYFGPGTRLTVL.

A remark on this clonotype: One end of the junction fails to match germline, which may point to a read error. The rearrangement links TRBV4-3 to TRBJ1-1; perhaps TRBD1 as D (5 bases). The CDR3 length is 13 residues. Germline V gene data show CDR1 as LGHNA and CDR2 as YSLEER. The DNA of the CDR3 is TGCGCCAGCAGCCCGAGACAGAACACTGAAACTTTCTTT. It is translated as CASSPRQNTETFF.

J is TRBJ1-2 and V is TRBV29-1; possibly TRBD1 for D (6 bases). The CDR3 runs to 12 residues. Trimming stripped 5 bases from V and 1 base from J, with 8 bases between. Germline V gene data show CDR1 as SQVTM and CDR2 as ANQGSEA. The CDR3 spells CSVRQVNYGYTF. DNA of the CDR3: TGCAGCGTTCGACAGGTTAACTATGGCTACACCTTC.

The genes are TRBV27 and TRBJ2-7; 7 bases align to TRBD1. Looked up from germline, CDR1 is MNHEY and CDR2 is SMNVEV (reference sequence). The CDR3 extends over 14 amino acids. Trimming removed 3 bases from V and 6 bases from J; junction bases left unmatched: 8. CDR3 sequence (DNA): TGTGCCAGCAGTTTTATCGCGTCAGGGGGCGAGCAGTACTTC. Encoded protein: CASSFIASGGEQYF.

The CDR3, as DNA: TGTGCCAGCAGCCAACCTAGGGAGCAGCCCCAGCATTTT. It yields the protein CASSQPREQPQHF. The chain is built from TRBV4-2 and TRBJ1-5; D unresolved. V dropped 2 bases and J dropped 7 bases, with 9 bases sitting between them. The CDR3 is 13 amino acids. Germline V gene lookup returns CDR1 LGHNA and CDR2 YNFKEQ.

The chain links TRBV6-5 to TRBJ1-2; TRBD1 matches 9 bases. This CDR3 has 14 amino acids. The V gene's germline CDR1 is MNHEY and CDR2 SVGAGI. V trimming: 4 bases; J trimming: 9 bases; junction bases outside the gene matches: 9. The CDR3 is CASSSSYRGPSYTF. The CDR3 DNA reads as TGTGCCAGCAGTTCTTCCTACAGGGGGCCTAGCTACACCTTC.

The chain recombines TRBV28 with TRBJ1-1, with D perhaps matching TRBD1 (5 bases). Germline V gives CDR1 MDHEN, CDR2 SYDVKM. The V gene lost 1 base and the J gene lost 2 bases, with 14 bases spanning the gap. The CDR3 covers 16 residues. CDR3 residues: CASSLSPGTANTEAFF. The CDR3 nucleotides read TGTGCCAGCAGTTTATCCCCCGGGACGGCAAACACTGAAGCTTTCTTT.

A few counts support this clonotype. The rearrangement uses TRBV15 and TRBJ2-1, with D maybe TRBD2 (6 bases). Germline V gene sequence: CDR1 LNHNV, CDR2 YYDKDF (reference sequence). Deletions cut 4 bases from V and 12 bases from J, with 22 bases between. This CDR3 region has 15 residues. The CDR3 region is CATSNGEELDGWQFF. The DNA of the CDR3 is TGTGCCACCAGCAACGGGGAGGAGCTGGACGGTTGGCAGTTCTTC.

This clonotype was detected a few times. The V gene is TRBV29-1, the J gene TRBJ2-3; TRBD1 aligns across 7 bases. The CDR3 covers 14 residues. V dropped 5 bases and J dropped 2; count of bases not matched to a gene: 7. Germline CDR1 SQVTM, CDR2 ANQGSEA. CDR3 in amino acids: CSVRQGLDTDTQYF. CDR3 coding DNA: TGCAGCGTTAGACAGGGCCTTGACACAGATACGCAGTATTTT.

The chain joins TRBV29-1 to TRBJ1-1, with a possible D match to TRBD1 (5 bases). CDR3 size: 15 residues. Germline V gene data show CDR1 as SQVTM and CDR2 as ANQGSEA. V lost 5 bases, J lost 3 bases, and 19 bases lay in between. CDR3 nucleotide sequence: TGCAGCGTTTTGGGTATGGGGCAGACATACACTGAAGCTTTCTTT. This codes for CSVLGMGQTYTEAFF.

The chain employs TRBV7-2 and TRBJ1-1, with 7 nucleotides matching TRBD1. Germline CDR1 reads SGHTA; CDR2 reads FQGNSA. This CDR3 comprises 14 residues. The V and J ends lost 5 bases and 11 bases, in that order; junction bases with no gene match: 14. The CDR3 region is CASSVRQGGFVAFF. CDR3 nucleotide sequence: TGTGCCAGCAGCGTGAGACAGGGCGGGTTTGTGGCTTTCTTT.

The gene calls are TRBV4-3 and TRBJ1-2; TRBD1 agrees at 9 bases. Germline lookup yields CDR1 LGHNA and CDR2 YSLEER. The ends lost 6 bases at V and 5 bases at J; junction bases unmatched: 4. CDR3 length: 13 amino acids. As DNA, the CDR3 is TGCGCCAGCAGTATGGACAGGGGATATGGCTACACCTTC. Translating it yields CASSMDRGYGYTF.

The chain links TRBV28 to TRBJ1-6; 7 bases fit TRBD1. The V and J ends lost 3 bases and 7 bases, in that order; junction bases with no gene match: 6. In germline, CDR1 is MDHEN, CDR2 SYDVKM. There are 15 residues in the CDR3. DNA for the CDR3: TGTGCCAGCAGTTTCGGGGGACAGATCAATTCACCCCTCCACTTT. Amino acids: CASSFGGQINSPLHF.

This clonotype was seen only a few times. The chain carries TRBV4-1 and TRBJ2-2, with 7 bases lining up with TRBD2. The germline gives CDR1 MGHRA, CDR2 YSYEKL. The CDR3 is 17 residues long. The V gene end was trimmed by 4 bases and the J gene end by 6 bases; junction bases not matched to a gene: 14. DNA for the CDR3: TGCGCCAGCAGCCTCAACCCTGGACTAGTCAGGTCCGGGGAGCTGTTTTTT. Protein product: CASSLNPGLVRSGELFF.

Points on this clonotype: Relative to the germline gene, one junction end is altered; a read error may explain this. This chain joins TRBV2 and TRBJ1-2; 7 bases agree with TRBD1. The CDR3 totals 14 residues. Germline loops: CDR1 SNHLY, CDR2 FYNNEI. The CDR3 protein is CASSGGGAGYGYTF. The CDR3 DNA follows: TGTGCTAGCAGTGGAGGGGGCGCAGGCTATGGCTACACCTTC.